This paragraph covers one T cell receptor (beta chain) sequence. The sample comes from a study of blood T cell repertoires in COVID-19. Using immunoSEQ multiplex PCR, the repertoire was profiled, and TCRdb retains in-frame clones only, with some absent. The repertoire consists of more than 200,000 clones, with about nine tenths occurring once and the leading ten covering 4% to 4.5%. Germline V lookup: CDR1 MNHEY, CDR2 SVGEGT. This CDR3 is built from 14 residues. Trimming shortened V by 5 bases and J by 6 bases, and 14 bases separated the two germline ends. The chain joins TRBV6-2 or TRBV6-3 to TRBJ1-5, with unresolved D. The source material was peripheral blood. This TCR was recovered from a man between 45 and 60 years old with acute or convalescent COVID-19. CDR3 loop: CASSRRASGQPQHF. The CDR3 coding sequence is TGTGCCAGCAGTCGGAGAGCCTCGGGTCAGCCCCAGCATTTT.